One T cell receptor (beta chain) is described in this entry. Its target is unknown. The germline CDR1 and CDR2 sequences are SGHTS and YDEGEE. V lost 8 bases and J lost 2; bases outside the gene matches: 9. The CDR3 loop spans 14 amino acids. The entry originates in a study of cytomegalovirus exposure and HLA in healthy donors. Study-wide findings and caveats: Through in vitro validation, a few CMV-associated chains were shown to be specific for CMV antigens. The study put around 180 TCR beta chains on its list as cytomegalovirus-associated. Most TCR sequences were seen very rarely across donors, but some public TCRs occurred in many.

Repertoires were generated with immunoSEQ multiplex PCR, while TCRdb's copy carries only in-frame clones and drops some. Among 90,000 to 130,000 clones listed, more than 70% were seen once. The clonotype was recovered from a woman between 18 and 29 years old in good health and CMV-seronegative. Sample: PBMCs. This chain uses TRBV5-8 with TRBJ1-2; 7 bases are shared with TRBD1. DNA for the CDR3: TGTGCCAGTTTTTCGACAGGGACGAACTATGGCTACACCTTC. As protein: CASFSTGTNYGYTF. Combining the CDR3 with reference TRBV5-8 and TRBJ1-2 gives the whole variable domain EAGVTQSPTHLIKTRGQQATLRCSPISGHTSVYWYQQALGLGLQFLLWYDEGEERNRGNFPPRFSGRQFPNYSSELNVNALELEDSALYLCASFSTGTNYGYTFGSGTRLTVV.